These 4 T cell receptor beta chains were sequenced from one sample in a study of T cell clones after liver transplantation (dated by TCRdb to between 2018 and 2021). Library construction relied on the immunoSEQ multiplex PCR assay. TCRdb took over this immuneACCESS table, retaining in-frame rearrangements with V and J assigned. Such tables are incomplete; in checked studies, under half of the missing clones stem from an unresolved V gene, and the remainder is unexplained. Within this sample are some 70,000 clones, with roughly nine tenths of them counted one time only. The leading ten clones occupy less than 3.5% of the sample. The meaning of the sample's time point label: pre-transplant. Source: CD4+ T cells from blood, taken before liver transplant. The receptors shown here come from a human donor who received a liver transplant.

The chain links TRBV5-6 to TRBJ1-1; D not certain. Germline V gene sequence: CDR1 SGHDT, CDR2 YYEEEE. The CDR3 runs to 14 residues. V dropped 3 bases and J dropped 2 bases, with 11 bases sitting between them. The CDR3 loop is CASSSLDHNTEAFF. The CDR3 region has the DNA TGTGCCAGCAGCTCATTGGACCATAACACTGAAGCTTTCTTT.

This rearrangement joins TRBV28 to TRBJ1-2; 9 bases map to TRBD1. This CDR3 is 14 amino acids long. J lost 3 bases, V lost 3 bases, and 2 bases had no gene match. Germline V gene sequence: CDR1 MDHEN, CDR2 SYDVKM. The CDR3 here is CASSFRDRDYGYTF. The CDR3 DNA is TGTGCCAGCAGTTTTAGGGACAGGGACTATGGCTACACCTTC.

There are a few counts of this clone. The V call is TRBV5-1, the J call TRBJ2-3; D is unresolved. Germline V gene data show CDR1 as SGHRS and CDR2 as YFSETQ. Trimming shortened V by 2 bases and J by 0 bases, and 7 bases separated the two germline ends. The CDR3 covers 14 residues. The CDR3 reads CASSFGPSTDTQYF. The DNA for the CDR3 is TGCGCCAGCAGCTTTGGGCCAAGCACAGATACGCAGTATTTT. The full variable domain, rest sourced from reference TRBV5-1 and TRBJ2-3, is KAGVTQTPRYLIKTRGQQVTLSCSPISGHRSVSWYQQTPGQGLQFLFEYFSETQRNKGNFPGRFSGRQFSNSRSEMNVSTLELGDSALYLCASSFGPSTDTQYFGPGTRLTVL.

By frequency in the sample, this clone is medium-sized (0.01 to 0.1%). In the same sample, other DNA sequences code for this CDR3. The chain links TRBV9 to TRBJ1-1; D is uncertain. Germline V gene sequence: CDR1 SGDLS, CDR2 YYNGEE. There are 13 residues in the CDR3. Deletions cut 0 bases from V and 1 base from J, with 4 bases between. In DNA, the CDR3 is TGTGCCAGCAGCGTAGGGCCGAACACTGAAGCTTTCTTT. This encodes CASSVGPNTEAFF.